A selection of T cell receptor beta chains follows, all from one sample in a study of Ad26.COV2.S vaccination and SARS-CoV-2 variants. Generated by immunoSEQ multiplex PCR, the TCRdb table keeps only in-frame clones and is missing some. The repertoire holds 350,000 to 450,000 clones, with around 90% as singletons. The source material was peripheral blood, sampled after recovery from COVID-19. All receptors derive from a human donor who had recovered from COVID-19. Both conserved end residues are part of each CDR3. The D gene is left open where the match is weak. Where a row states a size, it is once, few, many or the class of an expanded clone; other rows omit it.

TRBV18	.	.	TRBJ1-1	CASSPQGGVSRNTEAFF	TGTGCCAGCTCACCTCAAGGGGGGGTCAGCCGTAACACTGAAGCTTTCTTT
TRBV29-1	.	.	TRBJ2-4	CSVMRETKNIQYF	TGCAGCGTGATGAGGGAGACCAAAAACATTCAGTACTTC
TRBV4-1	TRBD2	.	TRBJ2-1	CASSQDPKRGDTNNEQFF	TGCGCCAGCAGCCAAGATCCGAAACGGGGGGATACGAACAATGAGCAGTTCTTC
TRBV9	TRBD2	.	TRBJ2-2	CASSVTGTTTGELFF	TGTGCCAGCAGCGTAACCGGGACTACCACCGGGGAGCTGTTTTTT
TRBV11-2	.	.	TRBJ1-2	CASSSTIGHFDGYTF	TGTGCCAGCAGCTCAACCATCGGACATTTCGATGGCTACACCTTC
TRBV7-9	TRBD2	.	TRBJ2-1	CASSPDTSGGYNEQFF	TGTGCCAGCAGCCCTGACACTAGCGGGGGGTACAATGAGCAGTTCTTC
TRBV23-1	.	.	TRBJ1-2	CASSQSTREKNYGYTF	TGCGCCAGCAGTCAATCGACCAGGGAGAAAAACTATGGCTACACCTTC
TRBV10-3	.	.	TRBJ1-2	CASAGWGNYGYTF	TGTGCCAGTGCAGGTTGGGGAAACTATGGCTACACCTTC
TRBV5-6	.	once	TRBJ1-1	CASSLFDGRTEAFF	TGTGCCAGCAGCTTGTTTGACGGACGGACTGAAGCTTTCTTT
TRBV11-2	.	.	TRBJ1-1	CASSSISSTQMNTEAFF	TGTGCCAGCAGCTCCATTAGCTCCACACAAATGAACACTGAAGCTTTCTTT
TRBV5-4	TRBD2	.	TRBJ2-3	CASSFKRGGFADTQYF	TGTGCCAGCAGCTTTAAGCGGGGCGGTTTTGCAGATACGCAGTATTTT
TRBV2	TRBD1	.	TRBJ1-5	CASSGTGGLQPQHF	TGTGCCAGCAGTGGAACAGGGGGCCTTCAGCCCCAGCATTTT
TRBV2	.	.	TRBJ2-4	CASREGQRKNIQYF	TGTGCCAGCAGGGAGGGACAGCGCAAAAACATTCAGTACTTC
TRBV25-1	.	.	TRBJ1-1	CASSLGGREAFF	TGTGCCAGCAGTCTGGGGGGCCGAGAAGCTTTCTTT
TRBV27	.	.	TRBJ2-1	CASSLGTLSYNEQFF	TGTGCCAGCAGTCTCGGGACGCTCTCCTACAATGAGCAGTTCTTC
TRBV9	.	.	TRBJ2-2	CASSVAAAMGGELFF	TGTGCCAGCAGCGTGGCGGCGGCTATGGGCGGGGAGCTGTTTTTT
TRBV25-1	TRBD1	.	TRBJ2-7	CASSESGTVYEQYF	TGTGCCAGTAGTGAATCTGGGACAGTTTACGAGCAGTACTTC
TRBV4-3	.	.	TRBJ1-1	CASSQEIGRGAFF	TGCGCCAGCAGCCAAGAGATTGGGCGCGGAGCTTTCTTT
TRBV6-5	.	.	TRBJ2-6	CASTRTGSGANVLTF	TGTGCCAGCACCCGAACGGGTTCTGGGGCCAACGTCCTGACTTTC
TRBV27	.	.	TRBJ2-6	CASSLVPSGANVLTF	TGTGCCAGCAGTTTAGTTCCCTCTGGGGCCAACGTCCTGACTTTC
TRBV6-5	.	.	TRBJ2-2	CASSYLGSTGELFF	TGTGCCAGCAGTTACCTGGGCTCCACCGGGGAGCTGTTTTTT
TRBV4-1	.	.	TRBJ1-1	CASSPDRPNTEAFF	TGCGCCAGCAGCCCCGACAGGCCCAACACTGAAGCTTTCTTT
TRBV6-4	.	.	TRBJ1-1	CASSSGLNTEAFF	TGTGCCAGCAGTAGCGGGCTGAACACTGAAGCTTTCTTT
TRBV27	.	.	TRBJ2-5	CASSSLGETQYF	TGTGCCAGCAGTTCTCTCGGAGAGACCCAGTACTTC
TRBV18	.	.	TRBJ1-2	CASSPPEGVGYGYTF	TGTGCCAGCTCACCACCGGAGGGGGTGGGCTATGGCTACACCTTC
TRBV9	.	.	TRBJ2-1	CASSPDHYNEQFF	TGTGCCAGCAGCCCTGACCACTACAATGAGCAGTTCTTC
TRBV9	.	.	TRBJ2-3	CASSGSLGASTDTQYF	TGTGCCAGCAGCGGGTCCCTAGGGGCTAGCACAGATACGCAGTATTTT
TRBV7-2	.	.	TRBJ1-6	CASSLAIGYYNSPLHF	TGTGCCAGCAGCTTAGCAATCGGGTACTATAATTCACCCCTCCACTTT